There are many counts of the clone carrying this T cell receptor (beta chain). The read finishes 3 residues shy of the CDR3 end, and the germline J gene is used to complete it. The sample comes from a study of T cell clonality in common variable immunodeficiency. The data were produced by immunoSEQ multiplex PCR, yet TCRdb's version contains in-frame clones alone and is incomplete. Found here are around 39,000 clones, no singletons; the ten largest cover around 1%. Patients and controls were mostly of Caucasian heritage. Losses at the gene ends were 3 bases for V and 4 bases for J; bases not matched to a gene: 4. The CDR3 has 15 amino acids.

Sequences were obtained from peripheral blood mononuclear cells. The chain is built from TRBV12-3 or TRBV12-4 and TRBJ1-4; 8 positions agree with TRBD1. The sequence came from a person between 18 and 69 years old in good health. CDR3 DNA, as far as it was read: TGTGCCAGCAGTTTGGGTACAGGGGGTAATGAAAAA. Protein sequence: CASSLGTGGNEK. The whole CDR3 region reads CASSLGTGGNEKLFF.